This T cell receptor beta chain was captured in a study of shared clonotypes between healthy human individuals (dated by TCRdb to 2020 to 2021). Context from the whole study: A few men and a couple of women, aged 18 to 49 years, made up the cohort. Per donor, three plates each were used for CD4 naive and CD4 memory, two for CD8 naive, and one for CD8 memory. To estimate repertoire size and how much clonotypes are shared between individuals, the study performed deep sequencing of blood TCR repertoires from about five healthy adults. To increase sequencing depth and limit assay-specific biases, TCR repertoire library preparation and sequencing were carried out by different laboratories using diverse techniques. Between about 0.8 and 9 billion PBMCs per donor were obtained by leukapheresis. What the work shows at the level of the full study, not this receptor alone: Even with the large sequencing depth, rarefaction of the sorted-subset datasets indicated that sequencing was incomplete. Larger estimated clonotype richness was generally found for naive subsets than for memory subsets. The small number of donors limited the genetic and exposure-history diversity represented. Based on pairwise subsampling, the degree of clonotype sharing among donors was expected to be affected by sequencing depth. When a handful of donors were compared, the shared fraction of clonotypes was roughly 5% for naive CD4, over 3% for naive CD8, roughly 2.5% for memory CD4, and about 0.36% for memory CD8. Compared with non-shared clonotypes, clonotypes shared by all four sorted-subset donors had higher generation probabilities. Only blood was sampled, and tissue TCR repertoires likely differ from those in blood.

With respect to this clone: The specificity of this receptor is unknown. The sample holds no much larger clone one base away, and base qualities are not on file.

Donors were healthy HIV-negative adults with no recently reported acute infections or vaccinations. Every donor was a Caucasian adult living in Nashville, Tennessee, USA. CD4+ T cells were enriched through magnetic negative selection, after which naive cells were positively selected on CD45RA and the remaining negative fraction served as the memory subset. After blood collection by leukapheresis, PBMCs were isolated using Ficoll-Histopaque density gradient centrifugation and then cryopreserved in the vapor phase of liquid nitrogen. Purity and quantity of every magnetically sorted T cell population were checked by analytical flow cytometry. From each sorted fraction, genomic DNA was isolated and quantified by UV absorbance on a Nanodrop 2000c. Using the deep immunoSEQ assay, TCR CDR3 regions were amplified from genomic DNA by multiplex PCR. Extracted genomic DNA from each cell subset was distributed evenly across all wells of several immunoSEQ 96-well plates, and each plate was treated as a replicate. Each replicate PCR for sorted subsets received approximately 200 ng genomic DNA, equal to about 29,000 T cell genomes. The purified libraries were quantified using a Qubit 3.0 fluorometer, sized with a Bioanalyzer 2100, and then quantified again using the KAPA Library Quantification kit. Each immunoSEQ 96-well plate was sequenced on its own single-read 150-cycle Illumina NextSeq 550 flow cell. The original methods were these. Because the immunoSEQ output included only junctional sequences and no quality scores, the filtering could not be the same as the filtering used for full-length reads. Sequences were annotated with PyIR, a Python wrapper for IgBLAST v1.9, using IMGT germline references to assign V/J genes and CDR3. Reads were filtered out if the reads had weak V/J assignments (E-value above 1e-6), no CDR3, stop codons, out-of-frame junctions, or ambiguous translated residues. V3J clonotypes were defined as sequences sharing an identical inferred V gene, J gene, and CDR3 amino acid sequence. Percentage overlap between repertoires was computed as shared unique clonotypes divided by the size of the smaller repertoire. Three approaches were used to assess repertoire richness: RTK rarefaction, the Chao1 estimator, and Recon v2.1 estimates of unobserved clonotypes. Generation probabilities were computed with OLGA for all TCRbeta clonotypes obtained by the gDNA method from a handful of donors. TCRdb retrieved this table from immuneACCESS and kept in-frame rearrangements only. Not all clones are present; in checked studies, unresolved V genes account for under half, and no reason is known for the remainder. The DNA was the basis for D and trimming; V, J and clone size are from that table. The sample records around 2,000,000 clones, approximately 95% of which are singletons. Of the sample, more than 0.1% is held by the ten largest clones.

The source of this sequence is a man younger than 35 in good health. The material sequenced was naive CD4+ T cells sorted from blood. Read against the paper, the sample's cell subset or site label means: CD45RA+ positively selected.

The sequenced DNA is TGTGCCAGCAGCTGGGGGGGCCCTGGGACCGGGGAGCTGTTTTTT. Its protein reads: CASSWGGPGTGELFF. The sequence links TRBV7-9 to TRBJ2-2; TRBD2 is a weak D gene call, 7 bases matching. The CDR3 runs 15 residues from the cysteine to the phenylalanine. Of all the DNA, just the CDR3 is kept, 45 bases in frame from base 1. Trimming costs V 4 bases and J 5 bases, and their ends lie 14 bases apart. CDR1 is given as SEHNR and CDR2 as FQNEAQ, both from the germline V gene (reference sequence). Reference TRBV7-9 and TRBJ2-2 proteins supply the regions before and after the CDR3; the full variable domain is: DTGVSQNPRHKITKRGQNVTFRCDPISEHNRLYWYRQTLGQGPEFLTYFQNEAQLEKSRLLSDRFSAERPKGSFSTLEIQRTEQGDSAMYLCASSWGGPGTGELFFGEGSRLTVL.